This T cell receptor (beta chain) was documented in a study of shared clonotypes between healthy human individuals (dated by TCRdb to about 2020). Background on the whole study: The cohort comprised a couple of women and a few men aged 18 to 49 years. Different laboratories and diverse techniques were used to prepare libraries and sequence TCR repertoires, to increase sequencing depth and limit assay-specific biases. Per donor, three plates each were used for CD4 naive and CD4 memory, two for CD8 naive, and one for CD8 memory. Between about 0.85 and 9.5 billion PBMCs per donor were obtained by leukapheresis. The study deeply sequenced blood TCR repertoires of five healthy adults to estimate repertoire size and the extent of clonotype sharing between individuals. Results and caveats for the whole study, not just this receptor: Sampling was restricted to blood, and TCR repertoires in tissues likely differ from the TCR repertoires found in blood. Pairwise subsampling indicated that sequencing depth was expected to affect the degree of clonotype sharing among donors. Naive subsets generally had larger estimated clonotype richness than memory subsets did. Compared with non-shared clonotypes, clonotypes shared by all four sorted-subset donors had higher generation probabilities. Rarefaction of sorted-subset datasets indicated incomplete sequencing despite the large sequencing depth. Because the study included a small number of donors, the genetic and exposure-history diversity represented was limited. Across a handful of donors, around 5% of naive CD4, approximately 3.6% of naive CD8, 2% to 2.5% of memory CD4, and under 0.45% of memory CD8 clonotypes were shared.

Using the deep immunoSEQ assay, multiplex PCR amplified TCR CDR3 regions from genomic DNA. Genomic DNA extracted from each cell subset was distributed evenly over all wells of several immunoSEQ 96-well plates, and each plate served as one replicate. For sorted subsets, about 200 ng genomic DNA, equal to some 30,000 T cell genomes, was loaded into each replicate PCR. Purified libraries were quantified with a Qubit 3.0 fluorometer, sized on a Bioanalyzer 2100, and re-quantified with the KAPA Library Quantification kit. Each immunoSEQ 96-well plate was sequenced on its own single-read 150-cycle Illumina NextSeq 550 flow cell. Regarding the original processing steps: Because the immunoSEQ output held only junctional sequences and lacked quality scores, the filtering could not match the filtering applied to full-length reads. Sequences were annotated with PyIR, a Python wrapper for IgBLAST v1.9, using IMGT germline references to assign V/J genes and CDR3. Any read was removed if the V/J assignment was weak (E-value above 1e-6), the CDR3 was missing, or the read contained stop codons, out-of-frame junctions, or ambiguous translated residues. V3J clonotypes were defined by identical inferred V gene, J gene, and CDR3 amino acid sequence. To compute the percentage overlap between repertoires, the number of shared unique clonotypes was divided by the size of the smaller repertoire. Richness of each repertoire was evaluated using RTK rarefaction, the Chao1 estimator, and Recon v2.1 estimates of unobserved clonotypes. For all TCRbeta clonotypes obtained by the gDNA method from a few donors, generation probabilities were computed with OLGA. The table was pulled from immuneACCESS by TCRdb, which kept in-frame rearrangements only. Such tables lose some clones; where checked, under half of the loss comes from unresolved V genes, and the rest has no known cause. The V and J calls and the clone size are those of that table, but D and trimming were determined from the DNA. This sample gives almost 750,000 clones in total; 55% to 80% of them show up just once. The top ten clonotypes cover about 1.8% of the sample.

As for this clone: No antigen is known for it. Within one base of it there is no much larger clone, and no base qualities were kept.

In the germline V gene (reference sequence), CDR1 corresponds to MNHEY and CDR2 to SMNVEV. Reading from cysteine to phenylalanine, the CDR3 counts 15 amino acids. Only the CDR3 region is kept as DNA, spanning 45 bases read in frame from base 1. V loses 6 bases at its end and J loses 3 bases; junction bases beyond the gene matches: 8. Donors were healthy HIV-negative adults with no recently reported acute infections or vaccinations. All donors were Caucasian adults living in Nashville, Tennessee, USA. Magnetic negative selection was used to enrich CD4+ T cells, after which naive cells were positively selected on CD45RA and the negative fraction became the memory subset. Blood was obtained by leukapheresis, after which PBMCs were separated by Ficoll-Histopaque density gradient centrifugation and cryopreserved in liquid nitrogen vapor phase. Purity and quantity of every magnetically sorted T cell population were checked by analytical flow cytometry. From each sorted fraction, genomic DNA was isolated and quantified by UV absorbance on a Nanodrop 2000c.

The sequencing sample was made of memory CD4+ T cells sorted from blood. According to the study, the label for this sample's cell subset or site signals: CD45RA-negative fraction. This clonotype was obtained from a woman in her 30s in good health. The rearranged segments are TRBV27 and TRBJ2-1; 7 central nucleotides agree with TRBD1. Here is the DNA: TGTGCCAGCAGCCCCAGGGGGACGATCTACAATGAGCAGTTCTTC. Translated, it gives CASSPRGTIYNEQFF.